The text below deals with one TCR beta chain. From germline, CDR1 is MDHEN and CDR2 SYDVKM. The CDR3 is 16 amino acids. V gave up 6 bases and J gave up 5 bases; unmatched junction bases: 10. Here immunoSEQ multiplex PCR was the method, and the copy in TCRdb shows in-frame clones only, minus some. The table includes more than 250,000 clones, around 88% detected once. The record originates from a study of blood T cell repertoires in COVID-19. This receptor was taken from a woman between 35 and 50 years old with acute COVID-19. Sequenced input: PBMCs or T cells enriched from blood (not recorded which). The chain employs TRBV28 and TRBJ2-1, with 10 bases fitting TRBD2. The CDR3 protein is CASRFPGTSDHNEQFF. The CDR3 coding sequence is TGTGCCAGCAGATTCCCCGGGACTAGCGATCACAATGAGCAGTTCTTC. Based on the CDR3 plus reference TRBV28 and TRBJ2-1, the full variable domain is DVKVTQSSRYLVKRTGEKVFLECVQDMDHENMFWYRQDPGLGLRLIYFSYDVKMKEKGDIPEGYSVSREKKERFSLILESASTNQTSMYLCASRFPGTSDHNEQFFGPGTRLTVL.